Below are 32 T cell receptor beta chains sequenced from a single sample in a study of blood T cells in healthy people across ages (dated by TCRdb to between 2015 and 2017). Library prep was done by 5' RACE. This sample was sequenced with an Illumina HiSeq 2500. The second PCR ran for about 7 to 11 cycles and used a J-beta primer mix along with a sample-barcoded 5' primer. TCRdb reran the public reads through fastp at Q25 and MiXCR, keeping productive beta chains. Entries that share a CDR3 protein sequence are merged under the most common genes and DNA. For this sample there are approximately 1.5 million distinct CDR3 sequences; 35% to 45% appear just once. The ten top clones hold 4% of the sample. Source material: blood. These receptors originate from a woman younger than 35 in good health.

This clonotype turned up a few times. The rearrangement uses TRBV29-1 and TRBJ2-5, with D tentatively TRBD1 (8 bases). This CDR3 has 15 amino acids. The V end lost 7 bases, the J end lost 5 bases, and 23 bases lay between the germline ends. The germline CDR1 and CDR2 sequences are SQVTM and ANQGSEA. CDR3 amino acids: CSAHLNTGGGETQYF. DNA for the CDR3: TGCAGCGCCCATCTCAATACAGGGGGAGGGGAGACCCAGTACTTC.

The J gene is TRBJ2-5, the V gene TRBV29-1, with D possibly TRBD1 on 5 matching bases. The germline CDR1 and CDR2 sequences are SQVTM and ANQGSEA. The ends were cut back, 7 bases at V and 2 bases at J, with 14 bases in the middle. The CDR3 sequence is 13 residues long. CDR3 residues: CSAPQDGQETQYF. CDR3 bases: TGCAGCGCACCACAGGACGGGCAAGAGACCCAGTACTTC.

The CDR3, as DNA: TGCAGTGCTAGAGCCCGGACAGGTCGAGAGACCCAGTACTTC. This encodes CSARARTGRETQYF. The rearrangement links TRBV20-1 to TRBJ2-5; 7 nucleotides line up with TRBD1. The V and J ends lost 1 base and 4 bases, in that order; junction bases with no gene match: 6. Germline-derived CDR1 and CDR2 are DFQATT and SNEGSKA (reference sequence). The CDR3 runs to 14 residues.

The V and J genes are TRBV5-1 and TRBJ2-3, with 9 nucleotides matching TRBD1. The length of the CDR3 is 14 residues. The germline V gene encodes CDR1 SGHRS and CDR2 YFSETQ. J gave up 6 bases and V 4 bases, and 6 bases lay outside the gene matches. CDR3 loop: CASSAWTGADTQYF. The CDR3 bases are TGCGCCAGCAGCGCCTGGACAGGGGCCGATACGCAGTATTTT. Complete variable domain (other parts from reference TRBV5-1 and TRBJ2-3): KAGVTQTPRYLIKTRGQQVTLSCSPISGHRSVSWYQQTPGQGLQFLFEYFSETQRNKGNFPGRFSGRQFSNSRSEMNVSTLELGDSALYLCASSAWTGADTQYFGPGTRLTVL.

The chain recombines TRBV29-1 with TRBJ1-1; TRBD1 matches 7 bases. The trim removed 7 bases at V and 3 bases at J, leaving 17 bases unmatched. CDR3 size: 16 residues. Germline assignment: CDR1 SQVTM and CDR2 ANQGSEA. The chain's CDR3 is CSARGQSQRRDTEAFF. The CDR3, as DNA: TGCAGCGCGAGGGGACAGTCACAGAGAAGGGACACTGAAGCTTTCTTT.

Here the CDR3 DNA reads TGTGCCAGCAGCGCCTGGGAGGAAAAACTGTTTTTT. This encodes CASSAWEEKLFF. The genes are TRBV6-6 and TRBJ1-4, with D unclear. With 6 bases removed from V and 8 bases from J, the gap between germline ends came to 10 bases. CDR1 and CDR2 (germline): MNHNY, SVGAGI (reference sequence). CDR3 size: 12 residues.

The V gene is TRBV2, the J gene TRBJ2-5, with TRBD2 matching 10 bases. Germline assignment: CDR1 SNHLY and CDR2 FYNNEI. The V segment lost 7 bases and the J segment 4 bases; nucleotides outside the gene matches: 9. The CDR3 length is 15 residues. CDR3 nucleotide sequence: TGTGCCAGCACCAAGATACTAGCGGGGACAGAGACCCAGTACTTC. Protein sequence: CASTKILAGTETQYF.

This clonotype was detected only a few times. The chain couples TRBV7-2 to TRBJ1-6; 10 nucleotides line up with TRBD1. The V gene end was trimmed by 1 base and the J gene end by 7 bases; junction bases not matched to a gene: 4. The CDR3 has 16 residues. Germline V gives CDR1 SGHTA, CDR2 FQGNSA. DNA for the CDR3: TGTGCCAGCAGCTTAGATCCGGGACAGGGGAATTCACCCCTCCACTTT. Amino acid sequence: CASSLDPGQGNSPLHF.

The gene calls are TRBV11-1 and TRBJ2-3; TRBD2 matches 12 bases. This CDR3 region has 16 residues. Germline CDR1 SGHAT, CDR2 FQDESV (reference sequence). V lost 4 bases to trimming and J lost 4 bases; unmatched junction nucleotides: 6. CDR3 DNA: TGTGCCAGCAGCTCGAGACTAGCGGGAGCATCAGATACGCAGTATTTT. The encoded protein is CASSSRLAGASDTQYF.

The table lists this clonotype with a few counts. The chain combines TRBV29-1 with TRBJ2-7; D remains unclear. The CDR3 has 11 amino acids. V lost 2 bases and J 4 bases, leaving 6 bases between the germline ends. Per germline, CDR1 SQVTM and CDR2 ANQGSEA. CDR3 amino acids: CSVENGYEQYF. DNA of the CDR3: TGCAGCGTTGAAAATGGGTACGAGCAGTACTTC.

In its sample, this clonotype was seen a few times. A much more abundant neighbour one base away suggests this may be a read error. This chain joins TRBV24-1 and TRBJ2-7, with D unclear. Germline V gene data show CDR1 as KGHDR and CDR2 as SFDVKD. V lost 12 bases and J lost 0, with 11 bases in between. This CDR3 region has 12 residues. CDR3 coding DNA: TGTGCCCCTGCGCACAGCTCCTACGAGCAGTACTTC. This codes for CAPAHSSYEQYF.

This clonotype was observed a handful of times. The gene calls are TRBV7-9 and TRBJ1-2; D is ambiguous. There are 14 residues in the CDR3. The germline gives CDR1 SEHNR, CDR2 FQNEAQ (reference sequence). Trimming removed 5 bases at V and 2 bases at J, with 12 bases between. CDR3 in DNA: TGTGCCAGCAGCGGGTGGACGGAAAACTATGGCTACACCTTC. Translation gives CASSGWTENYGYTF.

V usage is TRBV30 and J usage is TRBJ2-3; 8 bases match TRBD2. Trimming cost V 1 base and J 2 bases; bases outside gene matches: 5. The CDR3 runs to 15 residues. Germline CDR1 GTSNPN, CDR2 SVGIG (reference sequence). The CDR3 DNA sequence: TGTGCCTGGAGTGGATTAGCGGGGCCCACAGATACGCAGTATTTT. As protein: CAWSGLAGPTDTQYF.

The V gene is TRBV7-2, the J gene TRBJ2-3; 10 nucleotides match TRBD2. The CDR3 consists of 14 residues. Germline V CDR1 and CDR2: SGHTA, FQGNSA. Losses at the gene ends were 7 bases for V and 5 bases for J; bases not matched to a gene: 6. The CDR3 is CASKQREGRDTQYF. Written as DNA, the CDR3 is TGTGCCAGCAAACAGCGGGAGGGTCGAGATACGCAGTATTTT.

This clonotype has a count of ten or more. The V call is TRBV4-2, the J call TRBJ2-7; 12 bases line up with TRBD1. CDR1 and CDR2 (germline): LGHNA, YNFKEQ. With 6 bases clipped from V and 4 bases from J, the junction kept 4 bases outside the gene matches. The CDR3 has 14 residues. CDR3 region: CASRPGQGAYEQYF. The CDR3 DNA reads TGTGCCAGCAGACCGGGACAGGGGGCTTACGAGCAGTACTTC.

This clonotype was recorded a few times. The J gene is TRBJ1-5, the V gene TRBV6-2 or TRBV6-3; the match to TRBD1 covers 9 bases. There are 14 residues in the CDR3. Per the germline V gene, CDR1 is MNHEY and CDR2 is SVGEGT. Losses at the gene ends were 4 bases for V and 6 bases for J; bases not matched to a gene: 4. CDR3 sequence: CASSSGTGFQPQHF. Written as DNA, the CDR3 is TGTGCCAGCAGTTCCGGGACAGGGTTTCAGCCCCAGCATTTT.

The chain joins TRBV7-8 to TRBJ2-1, with 10 bases identical to TRBD2. Trimming took 0 bases from V and 3 from J; bases not matched to a gene: 5. The CDR3 contains 17 residues. CDR1 SGHVS and CDR2 FQNEAQ come from the germline V gene. The CDR3 is CASSLASGRLFYNEQFF. The CDR3 DNA reads TGTGCCAGCAGCTTAGCTAGCGGGAGGCTCTTCTACAATGAGCAGTTCTTC.

This clonotype was found a few times. The chain couples TRBV6-1 to TRBJ1-5; D is unclear. This CDR3 comprises 15 residues. Deletions cut 1 base from V and 0 bases from J, with 7 bases between. Germline V lookup: CDR1 MNHNS, CDR2 SASEGT. This CDR3 is CASSEGTVSNQPQHF. The CDR3 bases are TGTGCCAGCAGTGAAGGGACGGTTAGCAATCAGCCCCAGCATTTT.

This clonotype was seen only a few times. This CDR3 is CASSRQRDRGRTDTQYF. As DNA, the CDR3 is TGTGCCAGCAGCCGCCAAAGGGACAGGGGGCGAACAGATACGCAGTATTTT. The rearrangement links TRBV5-6 to TRBJ2-3, with 12 nucleotides matching TRBD1. Looked up from germline, CDR1 is SGHDT and CDR2 is YYEEEE. J lost 3 bases, V lost 4 bases, and 9 bases had no gene match. CDR3 length equals 17 residues.

This clonotype was detected a few times. The genes are TRBV4-1 and TRBJ2-5; the D is unclear. V dropped 0 bases and J dropped 0 bases, with 14 bases sitting between them. There are 17 residues in the CDR3. Germline V gene lookup returns CDR1 MGHRA and CDR2 YSYEKL. CDR3 DNA: TGCGCCAGCAGCCAAGAGCGGCCGAAACTGTACCAAGAGACCCAGTACTTC. This encodes CASSQERPKLYQETQYF.

This clonotype has at least ten counts. The chain couples TRBV20-1 to TRBJ1-2, with D perhaps TRBD1 (5 bases). This CDR3 spans 17 amino acids. Trimming stripped 3 bases from V and 1 base from J, with 21 bases between. Germline lookup yields CDR1 DFQATT and CDR2 SNEGSKA (reference sequence). CDR3 sequence: CSASPLGVFILNYGYTF. The CDR3 DNA reads TGCAGTGCTAGCCCGCTGGGGGTCTTCATCCTTAACTATGGCTACACCTTC.

As for this clonotype: This may come from a read error, since a much larger clone is one base off. The CDR3, as DNA: TGCAGCGTTGGGTGGCAGGTAGGAGATACGCAGTATTTT. Translation gives CSVGWQVGDTQYF. This chain links TRBV29-1 with TRBJ2-3; D gene uncertain. V lost 4 bases, J lost 5 bases, and 13 bases lay in between. CDR3 length: 13 amino acids. The V gene's germline CDR1 is SQVTM and CDR2 ANQGSEA.

This chain joins TRBV10-3 and TRBJ2-7; D tentatively fits TRBD1 or TRBD2 (6 bases each). The CDR3 contains 15 residues. V lost 10 bases, J lost 2 bases, and 21 bases lay in between. Germline assignment: CDR1 ENHRY and CDR2 SYGVKD. The CDR3 DNA sequence: TGTGCCACCAAACCTCTGGGGGGCCTCCCCTACGAGCAGTACTTC. Translation: CATKPLGGLPYEQYF.

The chain carries TRBV2 and TRBJ2-3; no definite D call. The germline V gene encodes CDR1 SNHLY and CDR2 FYNNEI. Trimming pared 4 bases from V and 4 bases from J, leaving 24 bases between. This CDR3 has 18 residues. CDR3 nucleotide sequence: TGTGCCAGCAGTGTCTTCTTTTCGTCAAACAACGTCGCAGATACGCAGTATTTT. As protein: CASSVFFSSNNVADTQYF.

The V call is TRBV12-3 or TRBV12-4, the J call TRBJ1-6; 9 nucleotides agree with TRBD1. The CDR3 length is 18 residues. J gave up 3 bases and V 6 bases, and 12 bases lay outside the gene matches. In DNA, the CDR3 is TGTGCCAGCAGCACTCCGGGACAGGGACGTATCTATAATTCACCCCTCCACTTT. It codes for CASSTPGQGRIYNSPLHF.

This clonotype has only one observation. The rearrangement joins TRBV20-1 to TRBJ2-7; 9 bases match TRBD2. The CDR3 covers 15 residues. The V segment lost 2 bases and the J segment 2 bases; nucleotides outside the gene matches: 7. Germline CDR1 DFQATT, CDR2 SNEGSKA (reference sequence). In DNA form, the CDR3 reads TGCAGTGCTAGACGCACGACTAGCGGTACCTACGAGCAGTACTTC. Protein: CSARRTTSGTYEQYF.

This chain uses TRBV20-1 with TRBJ1-5; possibly TRBD1 for D (5 bases). The CDR3 sequence is 14 residues long. Trimming shortened V by 6 bases and J by 2 bases, and 14 bases separated the two germline ends. The germline V gene has CDR1 DFQATT and CDR2 SNEGSKA (reference sequence). The CDR3 region has the DNA TGCAGTGCCAGGGCCGGCTGGCGCAATCAGCCCCAGCATTTT. It encodes CSARAGWRNQPQHF.

The chain joins TRBV7-9 to TRBJ1-1; D call uncertain. The V end lost 5 bases, the J end lost 0 bases, and 13 bases lay between the germline ends. The CDR3 has 15 residues. Germline values: CDR1 SEHNR, CDR2 FQNEAQ (reference sequence). CDR3 bases: TGTGCCAGCAGCCCCCGTCTCCTCATGAACACTGAAGCTTTCTTT. It specifies CASSPRLLMNTEAFF.

V usage is TRBV4-3 and J usage is TRBJ1-4, with TRBD1 as a possible D gene (6 bases). CDR3 length: 15 residues. CDR1 and CDR2 from the germline V gene are LGHNA and YSLEER. V gave up 0 bases and J gave up 5 bases, with 10 bases separating them. CDR3 loop: CASSQEDSKNEKLFF. Here the CDR3 DNA reads TGCGCCAGCAGCCAAGAGGACAGTAAGAATGAAAAACTGTTTTTT.

This clonotype was seen more than once but under ten times. The chain combines TRBV12-3 or TRBV12-4 with TRBJ2-1, with 7 nucleotides matching TRBD2. CDR3 length: 13 residues. V lost 3 bases to trimming and J lost 8 bases; unmatched junction nucleotides: 4. CDR3 nucleotides: TGTGCCAGCAGTTTCTGGGGAGGGGATGAGCAGTTCTTC. This sequence encodes CASSFWGGDEQFF.

The V gene is TRBV20-1, the J gene TRBJ2-5, with a possible D match to TRBD1 (6 bases). CDR1 is DFQATT and CDR2 is SNEGSKA in the germline V gene (reference sequence). The germline V and J ends were trimmed by 2 bases and 11 bases, with 15 bases remaining between them. This CDR3 is built from 12 residues. The CDR3 reads CSARSTGQEQYF. The DNA for the CDR3 is TGCAGTGCTAGATCGACAGGCCAAGAGCAGTACTTC.

There are a few counts of this clonotype. As DNA, the CDR3 is TGTGCCAGCAGCTTAGCTTATTCACGGTCGTGGAGCAATCAGCCCCAGCATTTT. It encodes CASSLAYSRSWSNQPQHF. The gene calls are TRBV7-6 and TRBJ1-5; no clear D. This CDR3 has 18 amino acids. Germline V gene data show CDR1 as SGHVS and CDR2 as FNYEAQ. V was clipped by 0 bases and J by 1 base, with 16 bases between them.